This TCR beta chain was documented in a study of T cells in Graves' hyperthyroidism and ophthalmopathy. TCR beta CDR3 regions were amplified from RNA transcripts. The HTBI set primed first-round TCR CDR3 RT-PCR. TCRdb recomputed calls from the multiplex PCR reads with MiXCR, one row per CDR3 protein. Counted here are hundreds of thousands of distinct CDR3 sequences, approximately 25% occurring once; the ten biggest clones make up about 70%. Germline loops: CDR1 MNHEY, CDR2 SMNVEV (reference sequence). The V end was cut by 5 bases, the J end by 3 bases, with 20 bases between. The CDR3 contains 16 residues.

Sequenced material: blood. This sequence was found in a middle-aged man with Graves' hyperthyroidism. The chain is built from TRBV27 and TRBJ2-7, with a weak D call TRBD2 (5 bases). The DNA of the CDR3 is TGTGCCAGCAGTCCCCGAGGGAGCGGAGCTGTCTACGAGCAGTACTTC. Protein product: CASSPRGSGAVYEQYF.